The 17 T cell receptor beta chains listed next were all sequenced from one sample in a study of identical twins. TCRdb reanalysed the 5' RACE reads using MiXCR and keeps one entry per CDR3 protein. The data contain 700,000 or so distinct CDR3 sequences, 8.5% to 9% of them singletons. This sample also belongs to another study, concerning yellow fever vaccine responses in identical twins.

The sequencing sample was made of PBMCs. These receptor sequences come from a woman aged 18-35 years in good health.

This clonotype was counted only a few times. This sequence joins TRBV7-2 and TRBJ2-5; TRBD2 matches at 7 bases. The ends lost 3 bases at V and 5 bases at J; junction bases unmatched: 9. The CDR3 loop spans 15 amino acids. CDR1 and CDR2 (germline): SGHTA, FQGNSA. The CDR3, as DNA: TGTGCCAGCAGCTTTTCAAGGAGCGGGACGGAGACCCAGTACTTC. Protein product: CASSFSRSGTETQYF.

This clonotype was seen a few times. The rearrangement uses TRBV12-3 or TRBV12-4 and TRBJ2-7, with TRBD1 identical over 9 bases. The CDR3 runs 14 residues. V dropped 8 bases and J dropped 1; count of bases not matched to a gene: 6. The CDR3 sequence: CASSRQGESYEQYF. DNA for the CDR3: TGTGCCAGCTCCCGACAGGGGGAGTCCTACGAGCAGTACTTC.

This clonotype was counted only a few times. This chain connects TRBV11-2 to TRBJ1-5; 10 positions match TRBD1. Trimming cost V 1 base and J 5 bases; bases outside gene matches: 2. This CDR3 region has 15 residues. Germline V gene data show CDR1 as SGHAT and CDR2 as FQNNGV. The CDR3 reads CASSLGGTGDQPQHF. Written as DNA, the CDR3 is TGTGCCAGCAGCTTAGGGGGGACAGGGGATCAGCCCCAGCATTTT. Drawing the rest from reference TRBV11-2 and TRBJ1-5, the complete variable domain is EAGVAQSPRYKIIEKRQSVAFWCNPISGHATLYWYQQILGQGPKLLIQFQNNGVVDDSQLPKDRFSAERLKGVDSTLKIQPAKLEDSAVYLCASSLGGTGDQPQHFGDGTRLSIL.

This clonotype was observed at least ten times. The chain carries TRBV6-5 and TRBJ2-7; D is ambiguous. CDR3 length equals 10 residues. V gave up 8 bases and J gave up 3 bases, with 5 bases separating them. Germline CDR1 is MNHEY and CDR2 is SVGAGI. CDR3 DNA: TGTGCCAGCGGCTACTACGAGCAGTACTTC. Translating it yields CASGYYEQYF.

This clonotype was detected ten times or more. CDR3 sequence reads: CATSILEWPDTDTQYF. The CDR3 region has the DNA TGTGCCACCAGCATTTTAGAGTGGCCAGACACAGATACGCAGTATTTT. The chain is built from TRBV15 and TRBJ2-3; D remains unclear. Germline V gives CDR1 LNHNV, CDR2 YYDKDF (reference sequence). V lost 4 bases and J 2 bases, leaving 16 bases between the germline ends. This CDR3 is 16 amino acids long.

This clonotype has at least ten counts. J is TRBJ1-1 and V is TRBV6-1; D is perhaps TRBD1 (6 bases). Trimming stripped 6 bases from V and 3 bases from J, with 17 bases between. The CDR3 has 15 residues. The V gene's germline CDR1 is MNHNS and CDR2 SASEGT. Here the CDR3 DNA reads TGTGCCAGCAGACAATCAGGGGCGGCGGACACTGAAGCTTTCTTT. Translated: CASRQSGAADTEAFF.

This clonotype was detected ten times or more. This rearrangement joins TRBV7-2 to TRBJ1-6; no firm D call. Germline values: CDR1 SGHTA, CDR2 FQGNSA. V was cut by 4 bases and J by 7 bases, with 11 bases left in between. The length of the CDR3 is 14 residues. The CDR3 here is CASSSRRDNSPLHF. The CDR3 DNA sequence: TGTGCCAGCAGCTCCCGCCGAGACAATTCACCCCTCCACTTT.

This clonotype was seen at least ten times. V gene TRBV29-1 combines with J gene TRBJ2-2, with no clear D. CDR3 length equals 12 residues. From germline, CDR1 is SQVTM and CDR2 ANQGSEA. Trimming removed 8 bases from V and 3 bases from J, with 10 bases in between. CDR3 region: CSSGWDTGELFF. DNA of the CDR3: TGCAGCTCGGGCTGGGACACCGGGGAGCTGTTTTTT.

V usage is TRBV21-1 and J usage is TRBJ2-2; the table's D call, TRBD2, has no DNA check behind it. TRBV21-1 constitutes a pseudogene. The CDR3 covers 13 residues. In DNA, the CDR3 is TGTGCCAGCAGCTCTAAGGAGGGCGGGAGGATGTTTTTT. Translated: CASSSKEGGRMFF.

The CDR3 protein is CASRRNRRYF. In DNA, the CDR3 is TGTGCCAGCAGGAGGAACCGGAGGTATTTT. This sequence joins TRBV27 and TRBJ2-3; D gene ambiguous. Germline CDR1 is MNHEY and CDR2 is SMNVEV (reference sequence). The CDR3 runs to 10 residues. V was shortened by 6 bases and J by 14 bases, with 12 bases between the two germline ends.

This chain connects TRBV12-5 to TRBJ2-1; no firm D call. The CDR3 length is 12 residues. V was trimmed by 7 bases and J by 5 bases, leaving 9 bases between them. Germline CDR1 LGHNT, CDR2 FRNRAP. The CDR3 reads CASAAQDNEQFF. The DNA of the CDR3 is TGTGCTAGTGCCGCACAAGACAATGAGCAGTTCTTC.

This clonotype appeared many times. The gene calls are TRBV6-5 and TRBJ1-3; D gene unclear. V was shortened by 5 bases and J by 4 bases, with 6 bases between the two germline ends. The CDR3 covers 12 residues. Looked up from germline, CDR1 is MNHEY and CDR2 is SVGAGI. CDR3 loop: CASSQKGNTIYF. DNA of the CDR3: TGTGCCAGCAGTCAAAAGGGAAACACCATATATTTT.

The V gene is TRBV20-1, the J gene TRBJ2-1, with TRBD1 identical over 10 bases. The CDR3 length is 14 residues. V was clipped by 4 bases and J by 3 bases; unmatched bases: 3. CDR1 and CDR2 from the germline V gene are DFQATT and SNEGSKA (reference sequence). The CDR3 DNA reads as TGCAGTGCTAAAGGGACAGGGGTCTACAATGAGCAGTTCTTC. Amino acids: CSAKGTGVYNEQFF.

This clonotype has just a few counts. The chain recombines TRBV7-9 with TRBJ1-5, with unresolved D. Deletions cut 5 bases from V and 8 bases from J, with 16 bases between. This CDR3 is built from 14 residues. CDR1 SEHNR and CDR2 FQNEAQ come from the germline V gene (reference sequence). The CDR3 nucleotides read TGTGCCAGCAGCGCTCTCGGGGAAAGCGAGCCCCAGCATTTT. Protein sequence: CASSALGESEPQHF.

The V gene is TRBV2, the J gene TRBJ2-7; weak D call: TRBD2 (6 bases). This CDR3 contains 13 residues. Between the trimmed V and J ends, which lost 5 bases and 4 bases, there was a span of 12 bases. Germline lookup yields CDR1 SNHLY and CDR2 FYNNEI. CDR3 DNA: TGTGCCAGCAGTAGGGACGGACTATACGAGCAGTACTTC. Protein sequence: CASSRDGLYEQYF.

Only a few counts were recorded for this clonotype. The chain uses TRBV7-9 and TRBJ2-5; D is possibly TRBD1 or TRBD2 (5 bases each). The CDR3 extends over 15 amino acids. V lost 1 base and J lost 2, with 11 bases in between. Germline lookup yields CDR1 SEHNR and CDR2 FQNEAQ (reference sequence). This chain's CDR3 is CASSLEAWGQETQYF. CDR3 DNA sequence: TGTGCCAGCAGCTTAGAAGCTTGGGGGCAAGAGACCCAGTACTTC.

The chain joins TRBV5-1 to TRBJ2-3; TRBD1 agrees at 10 bases. CDR1 and CDR2 from the germline V gene are SGHRS and YFSETQ. The J segment lost 3 bases and the V segment lost 0 bases, leaving 7 bases of the junction unmatched. This CDR3 comprises 17 residues. CDR3 sequence reads: CASSLGQGAVVTDTQYF. DNA of the CDR3: TGCGCCAGCAGCTTGGGACAGGGGGCCGTTGTAACAGATACGCAGTATTTT.